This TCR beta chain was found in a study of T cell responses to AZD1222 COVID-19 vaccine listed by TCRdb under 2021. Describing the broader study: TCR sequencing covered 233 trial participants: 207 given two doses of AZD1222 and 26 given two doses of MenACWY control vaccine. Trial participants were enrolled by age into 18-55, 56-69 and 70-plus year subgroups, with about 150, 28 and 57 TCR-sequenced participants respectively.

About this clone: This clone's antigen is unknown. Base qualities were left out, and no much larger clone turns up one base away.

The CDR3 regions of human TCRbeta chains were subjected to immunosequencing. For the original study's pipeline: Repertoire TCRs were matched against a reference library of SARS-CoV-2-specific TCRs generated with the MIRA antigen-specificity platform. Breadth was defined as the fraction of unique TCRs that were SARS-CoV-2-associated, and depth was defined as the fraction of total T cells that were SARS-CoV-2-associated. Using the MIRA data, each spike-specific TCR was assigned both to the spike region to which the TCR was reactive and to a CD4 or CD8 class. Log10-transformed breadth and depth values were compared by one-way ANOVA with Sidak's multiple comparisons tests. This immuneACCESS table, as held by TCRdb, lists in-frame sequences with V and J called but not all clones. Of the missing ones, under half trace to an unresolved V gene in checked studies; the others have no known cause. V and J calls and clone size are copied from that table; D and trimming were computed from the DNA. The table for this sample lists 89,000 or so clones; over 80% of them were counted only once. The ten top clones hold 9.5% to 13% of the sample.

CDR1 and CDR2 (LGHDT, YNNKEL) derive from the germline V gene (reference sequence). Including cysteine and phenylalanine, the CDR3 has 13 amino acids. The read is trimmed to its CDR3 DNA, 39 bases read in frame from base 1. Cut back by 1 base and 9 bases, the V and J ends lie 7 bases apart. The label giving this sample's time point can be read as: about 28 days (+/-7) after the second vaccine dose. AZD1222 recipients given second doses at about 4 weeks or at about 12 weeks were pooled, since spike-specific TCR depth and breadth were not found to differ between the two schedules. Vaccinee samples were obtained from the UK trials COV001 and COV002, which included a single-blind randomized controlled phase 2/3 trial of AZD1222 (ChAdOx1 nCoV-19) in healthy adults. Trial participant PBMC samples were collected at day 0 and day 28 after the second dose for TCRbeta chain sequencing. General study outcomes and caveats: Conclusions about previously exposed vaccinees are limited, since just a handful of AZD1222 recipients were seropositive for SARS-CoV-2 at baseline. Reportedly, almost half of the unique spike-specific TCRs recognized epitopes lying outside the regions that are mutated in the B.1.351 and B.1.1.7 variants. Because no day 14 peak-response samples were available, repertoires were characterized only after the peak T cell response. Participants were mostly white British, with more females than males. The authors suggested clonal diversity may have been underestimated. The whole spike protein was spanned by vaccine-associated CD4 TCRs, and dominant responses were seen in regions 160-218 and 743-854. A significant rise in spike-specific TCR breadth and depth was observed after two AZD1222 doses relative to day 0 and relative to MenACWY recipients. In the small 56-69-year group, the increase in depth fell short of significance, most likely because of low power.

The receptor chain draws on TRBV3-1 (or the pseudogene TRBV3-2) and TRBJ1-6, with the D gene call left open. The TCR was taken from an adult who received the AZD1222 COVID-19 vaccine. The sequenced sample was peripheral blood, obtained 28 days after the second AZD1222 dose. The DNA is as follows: TGTGCCAGCAGCCAAGCACGCTCTTCACCCCTCCACTTT. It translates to CASSQARSSPLHF.